The subject of this entry is one TCR beta chain. The data belong to a study of blood T cell repertoires in COVID-19. Study-level information: Sites in the United States, Italy and Spain provided acute and convalescent COVID-19 samples. In each case, the material was cDNA or gDNA derived from T cells, B-cell-depleted T cells, or PBMCs.

Losses at the gene ends were 4 bases for V and 5 bases for J; bases not matched to a gene: 7. Germline lookup yields CDR1 MGHRA and CDR2 YSYEKL. The CDR3 runs 16 residues. Per the original methods: Using reference gene primer amplification, nucleated cell counts were estimated. Some clones are missing from TCRdb's copy, which holds only in-frame ones; the method was immunoSEQ multiplex PCR. The V and J calls and clone size are taken from that table; D and trimming were inferred from the DNA. Seen here are over 120,000 clones, 80% to 90% observed once, and the top ten hold around 2.9%. The chain employs TRBV4-1 and TRBJ1-6; 8 nucleotides align to TRBD1. The sample consisted of peripheral blood. This clonotype was sampled from a man in his 60s with active or convalescent COVID-19. Written as DNA, the CDR3 is TGCGCCAGCAGCCCACGGACAGGGTCAAATAATTCACCCCTCCACTTT. It is translated as CASSPRTGSNNSPLHF.